These 19 T cell receptor beta chains were sequenced from one sample in a study of vaccination and CD4 T cells after COVID-19 (dated by TCRdb to 2022 to 2024). Library creation used PCR. TCRdb names Illumina iSeq 100 as the instrument used. DNA from cultured CD4+ T cells underwent TCR sequencing with the Oncomine TCR Beta short-read assay at the Johns Hopkins FTIC core. TCRdb ran its own pipeline on the public reads, namely fastp trimming at Q25 and MiXCR clone calling, and kept in-frame beta chains. Here each entry gathers all rows of one CDR3 protein and keeps the most common genes and DNA. The sample includes fewer than 20,000 distinct CDR3 sequences, with 45% to 60% observed a single time. The ten most abundant clones make up about 20% of the sample. The meaning of the sample's treatment or condition label: roughly nine-day PBMC culture with coronavirus spike peptide pools or control peptides (ViraFEST assay).

Their target antigens are unknown. This specimen consisted of CD4+ T cells from blood, cultured in vitro, obtained before SARS-CoV-2 vaccination. The receptors were gathered from a human donor who had recovered from COVID-19.

A few counts support this clonotype. V usage is TRBV19 and J usage is TRBJ2-2, with 8 nucleotides matching TRBD1. Germline V gene data show CDR1 as LNHDA and CDR2 as SQIVND (reference sequence). This CDR3 region has 13 residues. Trimming at V came to 6 bases and at J to 6 bases, leaving 3 bases not matched to a gene. CDR3 DNA: TGTGCCAGTAGAACGACAGGGGCCGGGGAGCTGTTTTTT. It is translated as CASRTTGAGELFF. The complete variable domain, with remaining parts taken from reference TRBV19 and TRBJ2-2, reads DGGITQSPKYLFRKEGQNVTLSCEQNLNHDAMYWYRQDPGQGLRLIYYSQIVNDFQKGDIAEGYSVSREKKESFPLTVTSAQKNPTAFYLCASRTTGAGELFFGEGSRLTVL.

The chain couples TRBV18 to TRBJ2-5; D gene ambiguous. With 1 base removed from V and 2 bases from J, the gap between germline ends came to 11 bases. This CDR3 contains 15 residues. Germline values: CDR1 KGHSH, CDR2 LQKENI. CDR3 in amino acids: CASSPLPALQETQYF. CDR3 DNA sequence: TGTGCCAGCTCACCACTCCCAGCTCTGCAAGAGACCCAGTACTTC.

The V and J genes are TRBV6-2 or TRBV6-3 and TRBJ2-1; possibly TRBD1 for D (6 bases). Between the trimmed V and J ends, which lost 6 bases and 10 bases, there was a span of 13 bases. Germline assignment: CDR1 MNHEY and CDR2 SVGEGT. The CDR3 loop spans 12 amino acids. CDR3 protein: CASSRTGSEQFF. In DNA, the CDR3 is TGTGCCAGCAGCCGAACAGGGTCAGAGCAGTTCTTC.

This chain joins TRBV5-1 and TRBJ2-3; no definite D call. Per germline, CDR1 SGHRS and CDR2 YFSETQ. This CDR3 has 13 amino acids. V lost 4 bases to trimming and J lost 3 bases, with 9 bases between them. CDR3 protein: CASSGVTTDTQYF. Here the CDR3 DNA reads TGCGCCAGCAGCGGGGTAACTACAGATACGCAGTATTTT.

This clonotype was counted only a few times. The chain is built from TRBV27 and TRBJ1-5; D gene ambiguous. Germline V gene sequence: CDR1 MNHEY, CDR2 SMNVEV (reference sequence). The germline V and J ends were trimmed by 10 bases and 0 bases, with 10 bases remaining between them. This CDR3 contains 13 residues. Here the CDR3 reads CATSRDSNQPQHF. In nucleotides, the CDR3 is TGTGCCACCTCGCGGGATAGCAATCAGCCCCAGCATTTT.

The CDR3 is CASRATSAPYNEQFF. CDR3 coding DNA: TGTGCCAGCAGAGCAACTAGCGCGCCCTACAATGAGCAGTTCTTC. V gene TRBV6-2 or TRBV6-3 combines with J gene TRBJ2-1; 7 bases align to TRBD2. With 6 bases clipped from V and 2 bases from J, the junction kept 7 bases outside the gene matches. The germline gives CDR1 MNHEY, CDR2 SVGEGT. CDR3 length equals 15 residues.

V gene TRBV20-1 combines with J gene TRBJ2-3; 9 nucleotides agree with TRBD2. J gave up 2 bases and V 5 bases, and 8 bases lay outside the gene matches. Per germline, CDR1 DFQATT and CDR2 SNEGSKA (reference sequence). This CDR3 comprises 15 residues. CDR3 in amino acids: CSAVQAGGFTDTQYF. In nucleotides, the CDR3 is TGCAGTGCTGTACAAGCGGGAGGATTCACAGATACGCAGTATTTT.

J is TRBJ1-5 and V is TRBV24-1; tentative D call: TRBD1 (5 bases). The germline gives CDR1 KGHDR, CDR2 SFDVKD. This CDR3 contains 16 residues. Trimming left V 3 bases short and J 1 base short, with 12 bases between. CDR3 DNA: TGTGCCACCAGTGATCACACCAGGGCCAGCAATCAGCCCCAGCATTTT. Its translation is CATSDHTRASNQPQHF.

CDR3 loop: CASSSGGRGPTAGELFF. The CDR3 DNA is TGTGCCAGCAGCTCAGGTGGGCGGGGCCCGACAGCCGGGGAGCTGTTTTTT. The V gene is TRBV5-5, the J gene TRBJ2-2, with a possible D match to TRBD2 (6 bases). The CDR3 is 17 residues long. Germline CDR1 SGHKS, CDR2 YYEKEE (reference sequence). Trimming cost V 3 bases and J 6 bases, with 21 bases left between them.

The chain joins TRBV19 to TRBJ2-1; D remains ambiguous. Germline CDR1 reads LNHDA; CDR2 reads SQIVND (reference sequence). The V end lost 4 bases, the J end lost 5 bases, and 6 bases lay between the germline ends. This CDR3 is 12 amino acids long. CDR3 protein: CASSNRDNEQFF. CDR3 in DNA: TGTGCCAGTAGTAACAGAGACAATGAGCAGTTCTTC.

The chain is built from TRBV20-1 and TRBJ2-1; D is possibly TRBD2 (6 bases). Looked up from germline, CDR1 is DFQATT and CDR2 is SNEGSKA (reference sequence). CDR3 length: 16 residues. Trimming took 4 bases from V and 8 from J, leaving 24 bases between them. The CDR3 nucleotides are TGCAGTGCTACCCAACCAGGGACTGGTTTCAGTCATGAGCAGTTCTTC. It specifies CSATQPGTGFSHEQFF.

The V call is TRBV19, the J call TRBJ2-6; a weak D match, TRBD2 (5 bases). V was shortened by 1 base and J by 3 bases, with 7 bases between the two germline ends. The CDR3 extends over 15 amino acids. CDR1 and CDR2 from the germline V gene are LNHDA and SQIVND (reference sequence). DNA for the CDR3: TGTGCCAGTAGTATAGGAGGGAGTGGGGCCAACGTCCTGACTTTC. It codes for CASSIGGSGANVLTF. Full variable domain (missing parts from reference TRBV19 and TRBJ2-6): DGGITQSPKYLFRKEGQNVTLSCEQNLNHDAMYWYRQDPGQGLRLIYYSQIVNDFQKGDIAEGYSVSREKKESFPLTVTSAQKNPTAFYLCASSIGGSGANVLTFGAGSRLTVL.

This clonotype is a singleton in its sample. The rearrangement joins TRBV4-1 to TRBJ2-7; 9 bases align to TRBD2. The trim removed 4 bases at V and 3 bases at J, leaving 7 bases unmatched. In germline, CDR1 is MGHRA, CDR2 YSYEKL. CDR3 length: 15 amino acids. CDR3 amino acids: CASSLLGLAVYEQYF. The DNA of the CDR3 is TGCGCCAGCAGCCTGTTGGGACTAGCCGTCTACGAGCAGTACTTC.

This clonotype was seen a handful of times. The genes are TRBV7-9 and TRBJ1-1, with D maybe TRBD1 (5 bases). V gave up 1 base and J gave up 1 base, with 7 bases separating them. Germline V gene data show CDR1 as SEHNR and CDR2 as FQNEAQ (reference sequence). This CDR3 has 14 amino acids. CDR3 nucleotides: TGTGCCAGCAGCTTAGATGGGGGGAACACTGAAGCTTTCTTT. This codes for CASSLDGGNTEAFF.

A few counts support this clonotype. The chain uses TRBV18 and TRBJ1-5, with D hard to call. Deletions cut 4 bases from V and 3 bases from J, with 13 bases between. CDR3 length equals 15 residues. Per the germline V gene, CDR1 is KGHSH and CDR2 is LQKENI. The DNA of the CDR3 is TGTGCCAGCTCACAGGGCAGTAACTCCAATCAGCCCCAGCATTTT. Its protein is CASSQGSNSNQPQHF. The whole variable domain, filled in from reference TRBV18 and TRBJ1-5, reads NAGVMQNPRHLVRRRGQEARLRCSPMKGHSHVYWYRQLPEEGLKFMVYLQKENIIDESGMPKERFSAEFPKEGPSILRIQQVVRGDSAAYFCASSQGSNSNQPQHFGDGTRLSIL.

This chain joins TRBV10-1 and TRBJ2-5; D is unclear. Trimming shortened V by 8 bases and J by 1 base, and 14 bases separated the two germline ends. Per the germline V gene, CDR1 is WNHNN and CDR2 is SYGVQD (reference sequence). CDR3 length: 14 amino acids. The CDR3 coding sequence is TGCGCCAGCCTGGGTTTACGGACCCAAGAGACCCAGTACTTC. Amino acids: CASLGLRTQETQYF.

V usage is TRBV7-9 and J usage is TRBJ2-1, with D possibly being TRBD1 (6 bases). The CDR3 is made up of 17 amino acids. V was trimmed by 4 bases and J by 5 bases, leaving 21 bases between them. Germline lookup yields CDR1 SEHNR and CDR2 FQNEAQ (reference sequence). CDR3 coding DNA: TGTGCCAGCAGCTCGCATACAGGGTTAAGCCTTAACAATGAGCAGTTCTTC. Residues: CASSSHTGLSLNNEQFF.

This clonotype was picked up a small number of times. This rearrangement joins TRBV21-1 to TRBJ2-7; the table's D gene call, TRBD1, was not cross checked with the DNA. TRBV21-1 is deemed a pseudogene. This CDR3 spans 13 amino acids. The CDR3 DNA reads as TGTGCCAGCAGCCCTAGGACAAACTACGAGCAGTACTTC. This translates into CASSPRTNYEQYF.

The CDR3: CASSLSGSYTEAFF. For the CDR3, the DNA is TGTGCCAGCAGCTTATCAGGGTCGTACACTGAAGCTTTCTTT. The J gene is TRBJ1-1, the V gene TRBV7-3; a weak D match, TRBD1 (5 bases). V was cut by 2 bases and J by 3 bases, with 10 bases left in between. Per germline, CDR1 SGHTA and CDR2 FQGTGA. The CDR3 consists of 14 residues.